The T cell receptor (beta chain) under discussion was sequenced for a study of blood T cell repertoires in COVID-19. The overall study: Some COVID-19 samples were acute and others convalescent; all came from the United States, Italy and Spain. The cDNA or gDNA used as material had been derived from T cells, B-cell-depleted T cells, or PBMCs.

In the original analysis: Amplification with reference gene primers provided the estimates of nucleated cell counts. The protocol was immunoSEQ multiplex PCR, while the TCRdb copy is restricted to in-frame clones and leaves out a portion. The DNA gave D and trimming, while V, J and clone size come from that table. This table has approximately 260,000 clones, approximately 85% appearing once. V gave up 0 bases and J gave up 3 bases, with 7 bases separating them. This CDR3 contains 13 residues. Germline CDR1 SGHRS, CDR2 YFSETQ. The chain carries TRBV5-1 and TRBJ2-7, with D uncertain. The sample was peripheral blood. The receptor was derived from a woman aged 70-85 years with acute or convalescent COVID-19. In DNA form, the CDR3 reads TGCGCCAGCAGCTTGGCCCACAGCTACGAGCAGTACTTC. Its translation: CASSLAHSYEQYF.